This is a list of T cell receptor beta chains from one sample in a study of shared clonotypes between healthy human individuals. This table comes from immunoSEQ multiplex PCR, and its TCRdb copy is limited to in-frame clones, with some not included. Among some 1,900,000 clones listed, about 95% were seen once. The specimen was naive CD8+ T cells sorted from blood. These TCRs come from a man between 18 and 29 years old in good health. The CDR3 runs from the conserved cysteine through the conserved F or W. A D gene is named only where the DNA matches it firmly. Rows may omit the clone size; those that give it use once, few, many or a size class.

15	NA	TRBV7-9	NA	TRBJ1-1	TGTGCCAGCAGCCGCCTGGATGAGGGGCGGACTGAAGCTTTCTTT	CASSRLDEGRTEAFF
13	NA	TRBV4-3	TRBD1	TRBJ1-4	TGCGCCAGCAGCCAAGGGACAGGGGGAAAACTGTTTTTT	CASSQGTGGKLFF
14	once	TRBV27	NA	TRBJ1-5	TGTGCCAGCAGTTCCGAGGGGAGCAATCAGCCCCAGCATTTT	CASSSEGSNQPQHF
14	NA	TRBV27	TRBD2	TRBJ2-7	TGTGCCAGCAGTGCGACTAGCGGGCAATACGAGCAGTACTTC	CASSATSGQYEQYF
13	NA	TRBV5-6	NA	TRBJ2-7	TGTGCCAGCAGCTACGGGACGACCTACGAGCAGTACTTC	CASSYGTTYEQYF
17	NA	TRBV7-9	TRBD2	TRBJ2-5	TGTGCCAGCAGCTTAAGACTAGCGGGGGTAGGTCAAGAGACCCAGTACTTC	CASSLRLAGVGQETQYF
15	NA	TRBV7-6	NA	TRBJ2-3	TGTGCCAGCAGCTTATCGGGCCACGGAGGAGATACGCAGTATTTT	CASSLSGHGGDTQYF
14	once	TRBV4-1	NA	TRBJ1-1	TGCGCCAGCAGCCAAGGAGCAGTGGATCTTACTTATTTCTTT	CASSQGAVDLTYFF
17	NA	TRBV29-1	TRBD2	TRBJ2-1	TGCAGCGTTGAAGGGCTAGCGGACCTTAGGGATTACAATGAGCAGTTCTTC	CSVEGLADLRDYNEQFF
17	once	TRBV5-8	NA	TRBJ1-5	TGTGCCAGCAGCTTGGTTGGTACAGGTTTTAGCAATCAGCCCCAGCATTTT	CASSLVGTGFSNQPQHF